The sequence of this T cell receptor (beta chain) was determined in a study of shared clonotypes between healthy human individuals (dated by TCRdb to the early 2020s). At the level of the whole study: A couple of women and three men aged 18 to 49 years were included in the cohort. Libraries were prepared and TCR repertoires were sequenced by different laboratories using diverse techniques, in order to increase sequencing depth and limit assay-specific biases. To estimate repertoire size and how much clonotypes are shared between individuals, the study performed deep sequencing of blood TCR repertoires from roughly five healthy adults. Between about 0.85 and 9.5 billion PBMCs per donor were obtained by leukapheresis. For each donor, CD4 naive and CD4 memory were each run on three plates, CD8 naive on two plates, and CD8 memory on one plate. Study-level results and caveats: Roughly 5.2% of naive CD4, 3.5% of naive CD8, about 2.4% of memory CD4, and 0.4% of memory CD8 clonotypes were shared across four donors. Pairwise subsampling led to the expectation that sequencing depth would affect the degree of clonotype sharing among donors. The genetic and exposure-history diversity represented was limited by the small number of donors. Sampling was restricted to blood, and TCR repertoires in tissue are likely to differ from TCR repertoires in blood. Estimated clonotype richness was generally larger for naive than for memory subsets. Compared with non-shared clonotypes, clonotypes shared by all four sorted-subset donors had higher generation probabilities. Incomplete sequencing was indicated by rarefaction of sorted-subset datasets, despite the large sequencing depth.

The donors were healthy, HIV-negative adults who had no recently reported acute infections or vaccinations. Only Caucasian adults living in Nashville, Tennessee, USA were represented among the donors. CD4+ T cells were enriched by magnetic negative selection, after which naive cells were positively selected on CD45RA and the negative fraction was taken as the memory subset. After blood collection by leukapheresis, PBMCs were isolated using Ficoll-Histopaque density gradient centrifugation and then cryopreserved in the vapor phase of liquid nitrogen. Analytical flow cytometry was used to check the purity and quantity of each magnetically sorted T cell population. Each sorted fraction had its genomic DNA isolated and then quantified by UV absorbance on a Nanodrop 2000c. Using the deep immunoSEQ assay, TCR CDR3 regions were amplified from genomic DNA by multiplex PCR. Extracted genomic DNA from each cell subset was distributed evenly across all wells of several immunoSEQ 96-well plates, and each plate was treated as a replicate. For sorted subsets, about 210 ng of genomic DNA, equivalent to 25,000 to 30,000 T cell genomes, went into each replicate PCR. The purified libraries were quantified using a Qubit 3.0 fluorometer, sized with a Bioanalyzer 2100, and then quantified again using the KAPA Library Quantification kit. Every immunoSEQ 96-well plate was sequenced on a dedicated single-read 150-cycle Illumina NextSeq 550 flow cell. The study's processing was this. Because the immunoSEQ output included only junctional sequences and no quality scores, the filtering could not be the same as the filtering used for full-length reads. Sequences were annotated with PyIR, a Python wrapper for IgBLAST v1.9, and V/J genes and CDR3 were assigned using IMGT germline references. Any read was removed if the V/J assignment was weak (E-value above 1e-6), the CDR3 was missing, or the read contained stop codons, out-of-frame junctions, or ambiguous translated residues. V3J clonotypes were defined as sequences sharing an identical inferred V gene, J gene, and CDR3 amino acid sequence. Percentage overlap between repertoires was calculated by dividing the number of shared unique clonotypes by the size of the smaller repertoire. RTK rarefaction, the Chao1 estimator, and Recon v2.1 estimates of unobserved clonotypes were used to assess repertoire richness. OLGA was used to compute generation probabilities for all TCRbeta clonotypes that the gDNA method yielded from a few donors. TCRdb's version of the immuneACCESS table is confined to in-frame rearrangements and falls short of the full clone set. An unresolved V gene accounts for under half of the shortfall where checked; the remainder is of unknown origin. Clone size and the V and J calls come from that table; the DNA yielded D and trimming. The sample yields over a million clones; around 98% were counted once. The ten largest clonotypes hold less than 0.55% of the sample.

Based on the germline V gene, the CDR1 and CDR2 sequences are SQVTM and ANQGSEA. Reading from cysteine to phenylalanine, the CDR3 counts 11 amino acids. The kept DNA is CDR3 alone, 33 bases in frame from the first base. The germline ends are 7 bases apart after V is trimmed by 5 bases and J by 6 bases. About this clone: Its antigen is currently not known. Per-base qualities were not stored, and no clone one base away is much larger.

Recombination linked TRBV29-1 to TRBJ2-2; a tentative D match to TRBD2 spans 6 bases. This sequence originates from a man aged 25-45 years in good health. Sequencing was carried out using naive CD4+ T cells sorted from blood. The cell subset or site label for this specimen denotes: CD45RA+ positively selected. Read as DNA, the sequence is TGCAGCGTTCAGCGGGCCGGGGAGCTGTTTTTT. The encoded protein is CSVQRAGELFF.